The 10 T cell receptor beta chains below come from one sample, sequenced in a study of shared clonotypes between healthy human individuals. Sequencing used immunoSEQ multiplex PCR; TCRdb keeps in-frame clones, though not all of them. The table shows 180,000 or so clones, with 90% to 95% occurring only once. Sequencing used naive CD4+ T cells sorted from blood. The subset here: CD45RA+ positively selected. All receptors come from a woman in her twenties or thirties in good health.

This clone has just a few counts. J is TRBJ2-7 and V is TRBV29-1, with D unclear. The CDR3 sequence is 12 residues long. Germline assignment: CDR1 SQVTM and CDR2 ANQGSEA. The V gene lost 5 bases and the J gene lost 2 bases, with 10 bases spanning the gap. The CDR3 protein is CSVSLTPYEQYF. The CDR3 nucleotides are TGCAGCGTTAGCTTAACCCCCTACGAGCAGTACTTC.

The CDR3 nucleotides read TGTGCCAGCAGCTTCGACAGGGCCACCTACGAGCAGTACTTC. Protein sequence: CASSFDRATYEQYF. The V call is TRBV7-2, the J call TRBJ2-7, with 7 bases matching TRBD1. Germline V gene data show CDR1 as SGHTA and CDR2 as FQGNSA. Unmatched junction bases numbered 4, after V lost 3 bases and J lost 2 bases. The length of the CDR3 is 14 residues. Filled out from reference TRBV7-2 and TRBJ2-7, the complete variable domain reads GAGVSQSPSNKVTEKGKDVELRCDPISGHTALYWYRQSLGQGLEFLIYFQGNSAPDKSGLPSDRFSAERTGGSVSTLTIQRTQQEDSAVYLCASSFDRATYEQYFGPGTRLTVT.

The chain employs TRBV29-1 and TRBJ1-1; possibly TRBD1 for D (6 bases). The V end was cut by 2 bases, the J end by 6 bases, with 22 bases between. Germline CDR1 and CDR2: SQVTM and ANQGSEA. This CDR3 spans 16 amino acids. CDR3 protein: CSVESTRWGKGAEAFF. The DNA of the CDR3 is TGCAGCGTTGAAAGTACCCGCTGGGGGAAGGGGGCTGAAGCTTTCTTT.

The chain is built from TRBV6-5 and TRBJ1-1; possible D gene TRBD1, 5 bases. CDR3 length: 15 amino acids. V was clipped by 2 bases and J by 5 bases, with 15 bases between them. CDR1 is MNHEY and CDR2 is SVGAGI in the germline V gene. This CDR3 is CASSYLGGVVTEAFF. The DNA for the CDR3 is TGTGCCAGCAGTTACCTCGGGGGGGTCGTGACTGAAGCTTTCTTT.

The DNA of the CDR3 is TGTGCCGGGAAGCGGGACTCCTTCTACGAGCAGTACTTC. Protein: CAGKRDSFYEQYF. The rearrangement uses TRBV30 and TRBJ2-7; 7 bases are a match to TRBD2. The trim removed 8 bases at V and 3 bases at J, leaving 10 bases unmatched. CDR1 is GTSNPN, CDR2 SVGIG, per germline (reference sequence). CDR3 size: 13 residues.

This clone has just a few counts. The chain combines TRBV9 with TRBJ1-1; perhaps TRBD1 as D (6 bases). Looked up from germline, CDR1 is SGDLS and CDR2 is YYNGEE. Deletions cut 0 bases from V and 7 bases from J, with 16 bases between. The CDR3 has 15 amino acids. CDR3 nucleotides: TGTGCCAGCAGCGTAGTTCTCAGGGGTCCTGGTGAAGCTTTCTTT. It translates to CASSVVLRGPGEAFF.

Written as DNA, the CDR3 is TGTGCCAGCGGACTTGGAGCCGGGGAGCTGTTTTTT. Translated: CASGLGAGELFF. V is TRBV5-6 and J is TRBJ2-2, with D possibly matching TRBD2 (5 bases). The V end was cut by 7 bases, the J end by 6 bases, with 10 bases between. This CDR3 is built from 12 residues. Germline assignment: CDR1 SGHDT and CDR2 YYEEEE.

The chain combines TRBV29-1 with TRBJ2-7, with 7 nucleotides matching TRBD1. Trimming took 4 bases from V and 2 from J; bases not matched to a gene: 8. This CDR3 spans 14 amino acids. Germline loops: CDR1 SQVTM, CDR2 ANQGSEA. The CDR3 nucleotides are TGCAGCGTTGTTTCCAGGGGGTATCCCTACGAGCAGTACTTC. The encoded protein is CSVVSRGYPYEQYF.

As to this clone: Other DNA sequences in the sample encode the same CDR3. The chain combines TRBV28 with TRBJ1-1; D may be TRBD1 (5 bases). CDR1 and CDR2 from the germline V gene are MDHEN and SYDVKM. This CDR3 is built from 13 residues. Trimming took 6 bases from V and 2 from J, leaving 10 bases between them. The CDR3 region has the DNA TGTGCCAGCAGCACGACAGTTAACACTGAAGCTTTCTTT. Residues: CASSTTVNTEAFF.

The J gene is TRBJ2-5, the V gene TRBV6-1; D gene ambiguous. Trimming took off 3 bases at V and 5 bases at J, with 7 bases between the two ends. This CDR3 is built from 12 residues. Looked up from germline, CDR1 is MNHNS and CDR2 is SASEGT. CDR3 protein: CASSEGLETQYF. The CDR3 bases are TGTGCCAGCAGTGAGGGATTGGAGACCCAGTACTTC.